The source of this TCR beta chain is a study of T-cell reconstitution after alpha-beta-depleted transplantation in children listed by TCRdb under 2016. About the full investigation: The study quantitatively tracked T-cell immune reconstitution after TCRalphabeta/CD19-depleted allogeneic hematopoietic cell transplantation in children using TCR repertoire profiling.

The method behind the library was PCR. Instrument used: Illumina HiSeq 2500. TCR libraries were prepared with molecular barcoding, using unique molecular identifiers to normalize TCRbeta repertoire quantification. The raw public data were reprocessed by TCRdb itself: fastp quality trimming at Q25, MiXCR clonotype calling, in-frame beta chains only. Rows merge per CDR3 protein into single entries with the most common DNA and genes. The sample contains around 380,000 distinct CDR3 sequences, 9.5% to 13% of them found a single time. Clones ranked in the top ten supply approximately 5% of the sample. This clonotype turned up a few times. It lacks a known antigen. Base qualities are not provided; no much larger clone lies one nucleotide away. The receptor comes from a human donor who donated a stem cell graft to a child with acute myeloid leukemia. The input for sequencing was PBMCs from the stem cell graft donor, taken from the stem cell graft.

The CDR3 protein: CASSVGTRDEKLFF. The nucleotide sequence reads TGTGCCAGCAGCGTAGGGACCCGGGACGAAAAACTGTTTTTT. The rearranged chain carries TRBV9 and TRBJ1-4; TRBD1 might be the D gene, on 5 matching bases. The CDR3 starts with the cysteine, ends with the phenylalanine, and has 14 residues. Solely the CDR3 DNA is kept, with 42 bases framed from the first base. CDR1 and CDR2 are read off the germline V gene as SGDLS and YYNGEE. V was cut back by 0 bases and J by 8 bases, leaving a gap of 11 bases between them.